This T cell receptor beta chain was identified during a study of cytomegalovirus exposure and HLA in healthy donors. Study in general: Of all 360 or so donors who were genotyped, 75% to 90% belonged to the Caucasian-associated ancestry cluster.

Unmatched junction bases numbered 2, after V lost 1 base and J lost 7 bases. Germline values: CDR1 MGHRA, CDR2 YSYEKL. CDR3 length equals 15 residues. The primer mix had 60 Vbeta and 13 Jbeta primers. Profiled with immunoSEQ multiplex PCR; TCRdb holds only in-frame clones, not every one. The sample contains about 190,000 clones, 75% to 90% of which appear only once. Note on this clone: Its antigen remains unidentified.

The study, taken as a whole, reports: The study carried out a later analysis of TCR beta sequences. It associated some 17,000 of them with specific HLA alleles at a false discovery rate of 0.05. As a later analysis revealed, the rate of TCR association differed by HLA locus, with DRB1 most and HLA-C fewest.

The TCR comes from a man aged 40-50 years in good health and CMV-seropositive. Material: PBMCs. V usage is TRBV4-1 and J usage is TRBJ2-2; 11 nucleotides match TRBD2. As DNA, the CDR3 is TGCGCCAGCAGCCAAGGGACTAGCGGGTTCGGGGAGCTGTTTTTT. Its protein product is CASSQGTSGFGELFF.